The 26 T cell receptor beta chains below were found in one sample sequenced in a study of a mutant IDH1 vaccine in newly diagnosed glioma. The time point denotes: baseline, week 1 (first vaccination visit). Treatment noted: pre-vaccination baseline after standard-of-care therapy. Produced via immunoSEQ multiplex PCR; TCRdb's table is partial and in-frame only. The data contain about 67,000 clones, 65% to 85% of them seen just once; the ten biggest clones take up roughly 4.4%. The sequencing used peripheral blood mononuclear cells (PBMCs), collected from a glioma patient treated with radiotherapy, temozolomide or both. These TCRs come from a woman aged 18 to 35 with glioma. Some clones in this sample may be carry-over from other donors' samples.

V is TRBV5-6 and J is TRBJ1-1; D is ambiguous. The germline gives CDR1 SGHDT, CDR2 YYEEEE. CDR3 length: 12 residues. V shed 1 base and J shed 6 bases, with 7 bases lying between them. The chain's CDR3 is CASSLRKAEAFF. CDR3 DNA: TGTGCCAGCAGCTTGCGGAAGGCTGAAGCTTTCTTT.

The chain is built from TRBV29-1 and TRBJ1-1; D remains unclear. CDR1 and CDR2 (germline): SQVTM, ANQGSEA. This CDR3 comprises 13 residues. Trimming took 4 bases from V and 2 from J, leaving 11 bases between them. The CDR3 coding sequence is TGCAGCGTTGCTTTCGGAGATAACACTGAAGCTTTCTTT. This gives the protein CSVAFGDNTEAFF.

The chain is built from TRBV14 and TRBJ2-1; unclear D gene. V was clipped by 3 bases and J by 1 base, with 13 bases between them. The CDR3 length is 16 residues. Germline-derived CDR1 and CDR2 are SGHDN and FVKESK. The CDR3 is CASSQRLPTSYNEQFF. The CDR3 DNA is TGTGCCAGCAGCCAGAGGCTACCAACGTCCTACAATGAGCAGTTCTTC.

The genes are TRBV5-8 and TRBJ1-1; D is perhaps TRBD1 (6 bases). The CDR3 extends over 14 amino acids. Germline V gene lookup returns CDR1 SGHTS and CDR2 YDEGEE. The germline V and J ends were trimmed by 4 bases and 0 bases, with 10 bases remaining between them. The DNA for the CDR3 is TGTGCCAGCAGCCGGGGACACATGAACACTGAAGCTTTCTTT. Amino acid sequence: CASSRGHMNTEAFF.

This chain uses TRBV11-2 with TRBJ1-2; 8 bases align to TRBD1. CDR1 is SGHAT and CDR2 is FQNNGV in the germline V gene. The ends lost 5 bases at V and 8 bases at J; junction bases unmatched: 10. The CDR3 is 14 residues long. Here the CDR3 reads CASSQGASFRGYTF. The CDR3, as DNA: TGTGCCAGCAGCCAGGGGGCATCATTCAGGGGCTACACCTTC.

The V call is TRBV30, the J call TRBJ1-5; no definite D call. From germline, CDR1 is GTSNPN and CDR2 SVGIG (reference sequence). The V gene lost 3 bases and the J gene lost 7 bases, with 13 bases spanning the gap. There are 13 residues in the CDR3. CDR3 nucleotide sequence: TGTGCCTGGAGCCCTCCAAAGGGCCAGCCCCAGCATTTT. This translates into CAWSPPKGQPQHF. Together with reference TRBV30 and TRBJ1-5, the CDR3 gives the full variable domain: SQTIHQWPATLVQPVGSPLSLECTVEGTSNPNLYWYRQAAGRGLQLLFYSVGIGQISSEVPQNLSASRPQDRQFILSSKKLLLSDSGFYLCAWSPPKGQPQHFGDGTRLSIL.

V gene TRBV5-1 combines with J gene TRBJ2-5, with 11 nucleotides matching TRBD1. The CDR3 sequence is 14 residues long. After removal of 4 bases from V and 5 bases from J, the junction contained 4 bases not matched to a gene. Germline V gene lookup returns CDR1 SGHRS and CDR2 YFSETQ. CDR3 sequence (DNA): TGCGCCAGCAGCCAAGGACAGGGGGCGGAGACCCAGTACTTC. It specifies CASSQGQGAETQYF.

The gene calls are TRBV5-4 and TRBJ1-4; TRBD1 agrees at 7 bases. CDR3 length: 14 amino acids. Trimming took 4 bases from V and 4 from J; bases not matched to a gene: 4. Germline CDR1 is SGHNT and CDR2 is YYREEE (reference sequence). The CDR3 spells CASSAGQLNEKLFF. The DNA for the CDR3 is TGTGCCAGCAGCGCGGGACAGCTTAATGAAAAACTGTTTTTT.

This chain links TRBV10-1 with TRBJ1-1; 7 bases are shared with TRBD1. The CDR3 totals 14 residues. V lost 2 bases and J lost 3; bases outside the gene matches: 3. Germline CDR1 WNHNN, CDR2 SYGVQD (reference sequence). The CDR3 spells CASSEDRDYTEAFF. In nucleotides, the CDR3 is TGCGCCAGCAGTGAGGACAGGGACTACACTGAAGCTTTCTTT.

This chain connects TRBV9 to TRBJ1-3; 8 bases align to TRBD1. The germline V gene has CDR1 SGDLS and CDR2 YYNGEE. V gave up 3 bases and J gave up 0 bases; unmatched junction bases: 8. The CDR3 is 17 residues long. DNA of the CDR3: TGTGCCAGCAGCGCATCTCCGGGACAGGACTCTGGAAACACCATATATTTT. This codes for CASSASPGQDSGNTIYF.

This clone was recorded only once. The V gene is TRBV2, the J gene TRBJ1-1; 7 bases map to TRBD1. V lost 8 bases and J lost 4; bases outside the gene matches: 7. The length of the CDR3 is 13 residues. Per the germline V gene, CDR1 is SNHLY and CDR2 is FYNNEI. CDR3 protein: CASSETGSTEAFF. CDR3 DNA sequence: TGTGCCAGCTCGGAGACAGGGAGCACTGAAGCTTTCTTT.

The chain employs TRBV6-6 and TRBJ2-7, with 7 bases lining up with TRBD1. The V segment lost 5 bases and the J segment 1 base; nucleotides outside the gene matches: 5. Germline CDR1 and CDR2: MNHNY and SVGAGI (reference sequence). The CDR3 has 14 residues. Written as DNA, the CDR3 is TGTGCCAGCAGTCGCGACAGGGCATCCTACGAGCAGTACTTC. This gives the protein CASSRDRASYEQYF.

This sequence joins TRBV7-9 and TRBJ2-1; D is possibly TRBD2 (5 bases). Trimming stripped 5 bases from V and 8 bases from J, with 10 bases between. Germline CDR1 SEHNR, CDR2 FQNEAQ (reference sequence). The CDR3 extends over 12 amino acids. CDR3 sequence: CASSEDLDEQFF. CDR3 nucleotide sequence: TGTGCCAGCAGCGAGGACTTGGATGAGCAGTTCTTC.

This clone appeared a single time. The rearrangement links TRBV5-1 to TRBJ1-2; possibly TRBD1 for D (6 bases). There are 13 residues in the CDR3. Germline V gene sequence: CDR1 SGHRS, CDR2 YFSETQ. Trimming removed 5 bases at V and 3 bases at J, with 11 bases between. The CDR3 protein is CASSLQGDYGYTF. The CDR3 bases are TGCGCCAGCAGTTTACAGGGAGACTATGGCTACACCTTC.

CDR3 sequence reads: CASSSGQGNQPQHF. For the CDR3, the DNA is TGTGCCAGCAGCTCTGGACAGGGTAATCAGCCCCAGCATTTT. The chain employs TRBV7-9 and TRBJ1-5; 8 positions agree with TRBD1. The J segment lost 4 bases and the V segment lost 4 bases, leaving 3 bases of the junction unmatched. This CDR3 spans 14 amino acids. CDR1 is SEHNR and CDR2 is FQNEAQ in the germline V gene (reference sequence). Full variable domain (missing parts from reference TRBV7-9 and TRBJ1-5): DTGVSQNPRHKITKRGQNVTFRCDPISEHNRLYWYRQTLGQGPEFLTYFQNEAQLEKSRLLSDRFSAERPKGSFSTLEIQRTEQGDSAMYLCASSSGQGNQPQHFGDGTRLSIL.

This chain uses TRBV6-6 with TRBJ2-7, with TRBD1 identical over 11 bases. Unmatched junction bases numbered 7, after V lost 6 bases and J lost 3 bases. CDR1 and CDR2 from the germline V gene are MNHNY and SVGAGI (reference sequence). This CDR3 contains 15 residues. The CDR3, as DNA: TGTGCCAGCAGCCCAGAGGGGACAGGGGGCTACGAGCAGTACTTC. This sequence encodes CASSPEGTGGYEQYF.

This CDR3 reads CAIGTGGTQYF. The CDR3 DNA follows: TGTGCCATTGGGACCGGGGGGACCCAGTACTTC. This chain uses TRBV6-1 with TRBJ2-5; weak D call: TRBD2 (6 bases). The CDR3 is 11 amino acids. Trimming pared 10 bases from V and 7 bases from J, leaving 13 bases between. Germline V lookup: CDR1 MNHNS, CDR2 SASEGT.

J is TRBJ1-1 and V is TRBV5-1; D not certain. This CDR3 has 15 amino acids. Trimming left V 0 bases short and J 1 base short, with 10 bases between. From germline, CDR1 is SGHRS and CDR2 YFSETQ. CDR3 region: CASSLGWAENTEAFF. As DNA, the CDR3 is TGCGCCAGCAGCTTGGGGTGGGCCGAGAACACTGAAGCTTTCTTT.

The genes are TRBV29-1 and TRBJ2-7; D is ambiguous. The CDR3 length is 11 residues. V lost 4 bases, J lost 5 bases, and 9 bases lay in between. Germline V gene lookup returns CDR1 SQVTM and CDR2 ANQGSEA. The CDR3 here is CSVGHADEQYF. DNA of the CDR3: TGCAGCGTTGGACATGCCGACGAGCAGTACTTC.

The chain links TRBV21-1 to TRBJ2-5. TRBV21-1 is classified as a pseudogene. The CDR3 totals 18 residues. The CDR3 reads CASNTGRGASVYQETQYF. DNA of the CDR3: TGTGCCAGCAACACTGGAAGGGGGGCTAGCGTGTACCAAGAGACCCAGTACTTC.

This clone was recorded a few times. The rearrangement uses TRBV6-6 and TRBJ1-1; D ambiguous. Germline CDR1 and CDR2: MNHNY and SVGAGI (reference sequence). CDR3 length: 13 residues. V was trimmed by 4 bases and J by 1 base, leaving 7 bases between them. Here the CDR3 DNA reads TGTGCCAGCAGTTCGGACCGGAACACTGAAGCTTTCTTT. This codes for CASSSDRNTEAFF.

The chain recombines TRBV9 with TRBJ2-1; TRBD1 agrees at 8 bases. There are 17 residues in the CDR3. Germline V CDR1 and CDR2: SGDLS, YYNGEE. The trim removed 0 bases at V and 5 bases at J, leaving 10 bases unmatched. In DNA form, the CDR3 reads TGTGCCAGCAGCGTAGGAGGACAGGGTGGAGATCACAATGAGCAGTTCTTC. Translating gives CASSVGGQGGDHNEQFF.

The chain combines TRBV11-2 with TRBJ2-3; D may be TRBD1 (6 bases). Germline CDR1 and CDR2: SGHAT and FQNNGV. The CDR3 totals 15 residues. Trimming took off 5 bases at V and 0 bases at J, with 12 bases between the two ends. The CDR3 is CASSLQGSSTDTQYF. CDR3 nucleotides: TGTGCCAGCAGCCTCCAGGGGTCTAGCACAGATACGCAGTATTTT.

The chain has TRBV18 and TRBJ2-7; TRBD1 matches 8 bases. Germline V gives CDR1 KGHSH, CDR2 LQKENI. V shed 4 bases and J 3 bases; nucleotides not matched to a gene: 8. This CDR3 is built from 15 residues. The CDR3 reads CASSRTTGGHYEQYF. The CDR3 bases are TGTGCCAGCTCACGAACAACAGGGGGACACTACGAGCAGTACTTC.

This clone showed up just once. The V gene is TRBV5-8, the J gene TRBJ2-3; TRBD2 matches 11 bases. Germline V gene data show CDR1 as SGHTS and CDR2 as YDEGEE. V shed 4 bases and J 0 bases; nucleotides not matched to a gene: 7. The CDR3 runs 17 residues. The CDR3 region is CASSQRLAGWSTDTQYF. For the CDR3, the DNA is TGTGCCAGCAGCCAGAGACTAGCGGGGTGGAGCACAGATACGCAGTATTTT. Full variable domain (outside the CDR3, taken from reference TRBV5-8 and TRBJ2-3): EAGVTQSPTHLIKTRGQQATLRCSPISGHTSVYWYQQALGLGLQFLLWYDEGEERNRGNFPPRFSGRQFPNYSSELNVNALELEDSALYLCASSQRLAGWSTDTQYFGPGTRLTVL.

The chain links TRBV10-3 to TRBJ2-5; D gene ambiguous. The V and J ends lost 5 bases and 5 bases respectively, with 12 bases between them. Germline V gene data show CDR1 as ENHRY and CDR2 as SYGVKD. The CDR3 is 13 amino acids. The CDR3 DNA follows: TGTGCCATCAGTTACTCAGCCAGGGAGACCCAGTACTTC. Its translation: CAISYSARETQYF.